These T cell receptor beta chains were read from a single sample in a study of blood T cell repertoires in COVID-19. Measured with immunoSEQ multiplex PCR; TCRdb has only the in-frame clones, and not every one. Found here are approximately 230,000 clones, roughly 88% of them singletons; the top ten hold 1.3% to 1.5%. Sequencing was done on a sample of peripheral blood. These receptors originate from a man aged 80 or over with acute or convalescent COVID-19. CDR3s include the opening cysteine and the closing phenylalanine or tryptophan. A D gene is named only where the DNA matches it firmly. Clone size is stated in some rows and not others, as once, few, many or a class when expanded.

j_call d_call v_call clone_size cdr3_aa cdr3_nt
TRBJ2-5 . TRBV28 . CASSSQETQYF TGTGCCAGCAGTTCACAAGAGACCCAGTACTTC
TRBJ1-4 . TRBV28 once CASNRENNEKLFF TGTGCCAGCAATAGAGAAAATAATGAAAAACTGTTTTTT
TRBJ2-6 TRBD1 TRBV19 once CASRAGTGSGANVLTF TGTGCCAGTAGAGCCGGGACAGGCTCTGGGGCCAACGTCCTGACTTTC
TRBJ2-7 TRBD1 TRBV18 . CASSPDRGGQYF TGTGCCAGCTCACCCGACAGGGGCGGACAGTACTTC
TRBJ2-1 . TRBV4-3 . CASSQEVGGKGQFF TGCGCCAGCAGCCAAGAGGTCGGGGGAAAGGGACAGTTCTTC
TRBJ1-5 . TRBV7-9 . CASSFSAGQPQHF TGTGCCAGCAGCTTCAGCGCGGGACAGCCCCAGCATTTT
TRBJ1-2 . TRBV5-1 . CASSSTNLGGAGYTF TGCGCCAGCAGCTCCACCAACTTAGGAGGGGCGGGCTACACCTTC
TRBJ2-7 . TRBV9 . CASSFRDTNYEQYF TGTGCCAGCAGCTTCCGGGACACAAACTACGAGCAGTACTTC
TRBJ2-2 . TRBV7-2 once CASSLLGQGTGELFF TGTGCCAGCAGCTTACTTGGGCAGGGTACCGGGGAGCTGTTTTTT
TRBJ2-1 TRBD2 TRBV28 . CASSPGLAGGNEQFF TGTGCCAGCAGTCCGGGACTAGCGGGAGGCAATGAGCAGTTCTTC
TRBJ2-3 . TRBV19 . CASSIGGSTDTQYF TGTGCCAGTAGTATAGGCGGTAGCACAGATACGCAGTATTTT
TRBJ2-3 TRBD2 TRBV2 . CASRAGTSGGLDTQYF TGTGCCAGCAGAGCCGGGACTAGCGGGGGATTAGATACGCAGTATTTT
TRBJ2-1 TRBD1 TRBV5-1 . CATQRTGGSYNEQFF TGCGCCACCCAGCGGACAGGGGGATCCTACAATGAGCAGTTCTTC
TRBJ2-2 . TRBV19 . CASKPFPGLASGELFF TGTGCCAGTAAACCCTTTCCGGGACTCGCGTCCGGGGAGCTGTTTTTT
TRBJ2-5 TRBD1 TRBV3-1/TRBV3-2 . CASSQGWDRVGETQYF TGTGCCAGCAGCCAAGGCTGGGACAGGGTAGGAGAGACCCAGTACTTC
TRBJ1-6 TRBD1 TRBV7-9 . CASSLMGQINSPLHF TGTGCCAGCAGCTTAATGGGACAGATTAATTCACCCCTCCACTTT
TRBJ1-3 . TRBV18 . CASSPAAGRNTIYF TGTGCCAGCTCACCAGCGGCAGGGAGAAACACCATATATTTT
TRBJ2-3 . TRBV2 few CASSGGQARGADTQYF TGTGCCAGCAGTGGAGGACAGGCGAGGGGGGCAGATACGCAGTATTTT
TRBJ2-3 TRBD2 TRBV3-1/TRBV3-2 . CASSHRTTSGGAGDTQYF TGTGCCAGCAGCCACCGTACGACTAGCGGGGGGGCTGGAGATACGCAGTATTTT
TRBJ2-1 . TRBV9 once CASSVYTGRWADNEQFF TGTGCCAGCAGCGTATACACAGGCCGCTGGGCAGACAATGAGCAGTTCTTC
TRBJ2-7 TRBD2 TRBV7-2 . CASSLDSGSSSYEQYF TGTGCCAGCAGCTTAGATAGCGGGAGTAGCTCCTACGAGCAGTACTTC
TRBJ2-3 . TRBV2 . CASGLGTDTQYF TGTGCCAGCGGGCTTGGGACAGATACGCAGTATTTT
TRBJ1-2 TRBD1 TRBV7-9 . CASDSGGLGYGYTF TGTGCCAGCGACTCAGGGGGGCTAGGCTATGGCTACACCTTC
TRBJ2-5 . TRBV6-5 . CASSPPGGPRTSQYF TGTGCCAGCAGCCCCCCCGGCGGCCCTCGCACGTCCCAGTACTTC
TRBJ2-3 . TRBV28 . CASCPRVTDTQYF TGTGCCAGCTGCCCCCGGGTAACAGATACGCAGTATTTT
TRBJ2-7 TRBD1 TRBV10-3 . CAISLDRDEQYF TGTGCCATCTCCCTGGACAGGGACGAGCAGTACTTC
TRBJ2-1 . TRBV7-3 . CASSPIARGTGYNEQFF TGTGCCAGCAGCCCTATCGCCAGGGGAACGGGGTACAATGAGCAGTTCTTC
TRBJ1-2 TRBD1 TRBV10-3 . CAISEPPGGYRGQDGYTF TGTGCCATCAGTGAGCCCCCAGGAGGCTACAGGGGGCAGGATGGCTACACCTTC
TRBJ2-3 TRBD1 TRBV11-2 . CASSPRTGSSTDTQYF TGTGCCAGCAGCCCCCGGACAGGGAGTAGCACAGATACGCAGTATTTT
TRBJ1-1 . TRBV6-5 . CASSYTEGRDAFF TGTGCCAGCAGTTACACGGAGGGCAGGGACGCTTTCTTT
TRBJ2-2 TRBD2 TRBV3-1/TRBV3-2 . CASSQYECLAGGPNTGELFF TGTGCCAGCAGCCAATACGAGTGTCTGGCGGGGGGGCCGAACACCGGGGAGCTGTTTTTT
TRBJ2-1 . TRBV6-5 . CASSLGQKNNEQFF TGTGCCAGCAGTTTAGGACAGAAAAACAATGAGCAGTTCTTC
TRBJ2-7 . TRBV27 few CASSPIGREMRYEQYF TGTGCCAGCAGTCCGATCGGCCGCGAGATGAGGTACGAGCAGTACTTC
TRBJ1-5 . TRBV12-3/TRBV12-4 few CASSFSLRPQHF TGTGCCAGCAGTTTTAGTTTGCGGCCCCAGCATTTT
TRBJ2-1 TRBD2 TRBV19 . CASSPSSGEQFF TGTGCCAGTAGTCCTAGTAGCGGGGAGCAGTTCTTC
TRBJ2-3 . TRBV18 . CASSELRQRGADTQYF TGTGCCAGCTCCGAACTCAGACAGCGAGGCGCAGATACGCAGTATTTT
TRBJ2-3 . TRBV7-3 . CASSLGGFADTQYF TGTGCCAGCAGCTTAGGGGGGTTCGCAGATACGCAGTATTTT
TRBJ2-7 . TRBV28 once CASSFGGAYYEQYF TGTGCCAGCAGTTTTGGGGGCGCCTACTACGAGCAGTACTTC
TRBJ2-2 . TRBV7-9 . CASSRGQPNTGELFF TGTGCCAGCAGCCGTGGACAGCCGAACACCGGGGAGCTGTTTTTT
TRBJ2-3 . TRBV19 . CASSIGPSTDTQYF TGTGCCAGTAGTATAGGTCCTAGCACAGATACGCAGTATTTT
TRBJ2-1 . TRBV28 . CASSFHSTVAYNEQFF TGTGCCAGCAGTTTCCACAGTACGGTCGCATACAATGAGCAGTTCTTC
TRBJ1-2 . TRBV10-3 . CAISESVRASYGYTF TGTGCCATCAGTGAGTCTGTCAGAGCTAGCTATGGCTACACCTTC
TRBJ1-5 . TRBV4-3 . CASSQVLNNQPQHF TGCGCCAGCAGCCAAGTCCTTAACAATCAGCCCCAGCATTTT
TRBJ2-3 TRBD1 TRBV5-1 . CASRLDRAIDTQYF TGCGCCAGCAGACTAGACAGGGCGATAGATACGCAGTATTTT
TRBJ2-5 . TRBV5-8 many CASSLVKETQYF TGTGCCAGCAGCTTGGTTAAAGAGACCCAGTACTTC
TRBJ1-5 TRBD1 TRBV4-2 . CASSLHRGWNQPQHF TGTGCCAGCAGCCTGCACAGGGGTTGGAATCAGCCCCAGCATTTT
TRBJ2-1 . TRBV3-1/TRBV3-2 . CASSQGVGGFEQFF TGTGCCAGCAGCCAAGGGGTAGGAGGGTTCGAGCAGTTCTTC